The clone carrying this T cell receptor (beta chain) appeared once. The CDR3 is 18 amino acids. V dropped 4 bases and J dropped 7; count of bases not matched to a gene: 16. The germline V gene encodes CDR1 LNHDA and CDR2 SQIVND (reference sequence). Here immunoSEQ multiplex PCR was the method, and the copy in TCRdb shows in-frame clones only, minus some. Of about 150,000 clones detected, 85% to 95% appear once; the ten largest clones hold around 2.2%. The data were taken from a study of control samples from healthy donors and cancer patients. The sequenced sample consisted of blood. This TCR derives from a man aged 50 to 60 in good health. The J gene is TRBJ1-5, the V gene TRBV19, with 10 bases matching TRBD1. Written as DNA, the CDR3 is TGTGCCAGTAGTAACACCCGATTCGACAGGGGGCGCGGACAGCCCCAGCATTTT. Amino acid sequence: CASSNTRFDRGRGQPQHF.